These 22 T cell receptor beta chains originate from one sample sequenced in a study of CD8 T cells in Susac syndrome. Reverse transcription of roughly 0.45 to 1 ug RNA was performed with random hexamers. Via MiXCR, TCRdb re-called the immunoSEQ multiplex PCR reads, giving one row per CDR3 protein. The table lists 150,000 or so distinct CDR3 sequences, 92% of them singletons, with around 0.087% in the top ten. The specimen sequenced was CD4+ T cells from PBMCs. The receptors were sampled from a human donor in good health.

This chain connects TRBV7-9 to TRBJ2-7; perhaps TRBD1 as D (5 bases). This CDR3 is built from 14 residues. Germline V CDR1 and CDR2: SEHNR, FQNEAQ (reference sequence). Trimming shortened V by 0 bases and J by 3 bases, and 9 bases separated the two germline ends. CDR3 bases: TGTGCCAGCAGCTTAGCGGCCAGGGACTACGAGCAGTACTTC. It specifies CASSLAARDYEQYF.

The chain has TRBV7-9 and TRBJ2-3; perhaps TRBD2 as D (6 bases). The length of the CDR3 is 14 residues. Germline V lookup: CDR1 SEHNR, CDR2 FQNEAQ (reference sequence). The ends were cut back, 5 bases at V and 5 bases at J, with 14 bases in the middle. CDR3 protein: CASSRTLGGDTQYF. CDR3 DNA: TGTGCCAGCAGCCGAACTCTCGGGGGAGATACGCAGTATTTT.

The chain recombines TRBV2 with TRBJ2-2, with D maybe TRBD2 (5 bases). The germline CDR1 and CDR2 sequences are SNHLY and FYNNEI. The CDR3 runs 15 residues. V was pared by 8 bases and J by 3 bases, with 16 bases between. DNA for the CDR3: TGTGCCAGCCGGTTGGGGAGCTGGGACACCGGGGAGCTGTTTTTT. Encoded protein: CASRLGSWDTGELFF.

V and J are TRBV5-1 and TRBJ1-4, with D unresolved. Deletions cut 6 bases from V and 0 bases from J, with 9 bases between. CDR3 length: 14 residues. From germline, CDR1 is SGHRS and CDR2 YFSETQ. DNA of the CDR3: TGCGCCAGCACCGATACCGCAACTAATGAAAAACTGTTTTTT. Amino acid sequence: CASTDTATNEKLFF.

This clonotype was counted a single time. V gene TRBV28 combines with J gene TRBJ2-1; D uncertain. CDR1 and CDR2 (germline): MDHEN, SYDVKM. The V end lost 6 bases, the J end lost 3 bases, and 6 bases lay between the germline ends. This CDR3 comprises 12 residues. In DNA form, the CDR3 reads TGTGCCAGCAGGCAATACTACAATGAGCAGTTCTTC. Translating it yields CASRQYYNEQFF.

The DNA for the CDR3 is TGCGCCAGCAGCATGGGACTAGCGGGAGGGCGCGTTTACGAGCAGTACTTC. This codes for CASSMGLAGGRVYEQYF. J is TRBJ2-7 and V is TRBV5-1; 16 bases line up with TRBD2. After removal of 4 bases from V and 4 bases from J, the junction contained 8 bases not matched to a gene. Germline V gene data show CDR1 as SGHRS and CDR2 as YFSETQ. The CDR3 covers 17 residues. Full variable domain (rest looked up from reference TRBV5-1 and TRBJ2-7): KAGVTQTPRYLIKTRGQQVTLSCSPISGHRSVSWYQQTPGQGLQFLFEYFSETQRNKGNFPGRFSGRQFSNSRSEMNVSTLELGDSALYLCASSMGLAGGRVYEQYFGPGTRLTVT.

A single count supports this clonotype. The germline gene is not matched at one end of the junction; a read error may be the cause. The chain joins TRBV7-9 to TRBJ1-5, with D maybe TRBD1 (5 bases). Germline V gene data show CDR1 as SEHNR and CDR2 as FQNEAQ (reference sequence). The CDR3 loop spans 14 amino acids. The CDR3 spells CASTPGGGNQPQLF. CDR3 DNA sequence: TGTGCCAGCACCCCTGGGGGGGGAAATCAGCCCCAGCTTTTT.

This chain joins TRBV3-1 and TRBJ2-5; weak D call: TRBD2 (5 bases). The V end was cut by 4 bases, the J end by 2 bases, with 17 bases between. This CDR3 spans 16 amino acids. The germline CDR1 and CDR2 sequences are LGHDT and YNNKEL (reference sequence). The CDR3: CASSPLASRGQETQYF. CDR3 in DNA: TGTGCCAGCAGCCCTCTTGCCTCTAGAGGGCAAGAGACCCAGTACTTC.

The chain couples TRBV19 to TRBJ1-2; TRBD1 is a possible D gene (5 bases). The germline V gene encodes CDR1 LNHDA and CDR2 SQIVND (reference sequence). The V end was cut by 10 bases, the J end by 8 bases, with 23 bases between. The CDR3 is 14 amino acids. CDR3 in DNA: TGTGCCATCGAAAGCTTATCGGGGCCGAGAGGCTACACCTTC. Amino acid sequence: CAIESLSGPRGYTF.

V usage is TRBV5-1 and J usage is TRBJ2-7; D is unclear. From germline, CDR1 is SGHRS and CDR2 YFSETQ. The CDR3 runs 14 residues. The V gene lost 6 bases and the J gene lost 0 bases, with 13 bases spanning the gap. The CDR3 nucleotides read TGCGCCAGCACACCCGGAACAGCCTCCTACGAGCAGTACTTC. This codes for CASTPGTASYEQYF. Full variable domain (missing parts from reference TRBV5-1 and TRBJ2-7): KAGVTQTPRYLIKTRGQQVTLSCSPISGHRSVSWYQQTPGQGLQFLFEYFSETQRNKGNFPGRFSGRQFSNSRSEMNVSTLELGDSALYLCASTPGTASYEQYFGPGTRLTVT.

Regarding this clonotype: Germline is not matched at one junction end, which may reflect a read error. The J gene is TRBJ2-5, the V gene TRBV29-1; D might be TRBD1 (7 bases). CDR1 is SQVTM, CDR2 ANQGSEA, per germline. The CDR3 is 15 residues long. The CDR3 DNA sequence: TGCAGCATTGACCATGGGGGGACAGCGCAAGAGACCCAGTACTTC. Translation: CSIDHGGTAQETQYF.

This clonotype has only one observation. The V call is TRBV6-5, the J call TRBJ2-6; maybe TRBD2 (6 bases). This CDR3 region has 16 residues. Germline V gene lookup returns CDR1 MNHEY and CDR2 SVGAGI. V lost 0 bases to trimming and J lost 4 bases, with 10 bases between them. CDR3 DNA: TGTGCCAGCAGTTACTCGAAGGCGGGGGGGGCCAACGTCCTGACTTTC. It translates to CASSYSKAGGANVLTF.

The chain carries TRBV2 and TRBJ2-2, with D uncertain. The CDR3 contains 14 residues. The V and J ends lost 2 bases and 3 bases respectively, with 7 bases between them. Germline-derived CDR1 and CDR2 are SNHLY and FYNNEI. Here the CDR3 DNA reads TGTGCCAGCAGTGAACAGGTGGACACCGGGGAGCTGTTTTTT. This translates into CASSEQVDTGELFF.

The chain couples TRBV19 to TRBJ1-5; D not resolved. The length of the CDR3 is 12 residues. Trimming took 1 base from V and 14 from J, leaving 12 bases between them. In germline, CDR1 is LNHDA, CDR2 SQIVND (reference sequence). CDR3 region: CASSIGPQRKHF. For the CDR3, the DNA is TGTGCCAGTAGTATAGGACCCCAGAGGAAGCATTTT.

The chain carries TRBV7-9 and TRBJ1-1; possible D gene TRBD1, 6 bases. Germline CDR1 and CDR2: SEHNR and FQNEAQ (reference sequence). Between the trimmed V and J ends, which lost 0 bases and 0 bases, there was a span of 8 bases. CDR3 length: 15 amino acids. DNA of the CDR3: TGTGCCAGCAGCTTAGCGACAGGAGTGAACACTGAAGCTTTCTTT. It yields the protein CASSLATGVNTEAFF. Full variable domain (remainder filled in from reference TRBV7-9 and TRBJ1-1): DTGVSQNPRHKITKRGQNVTFRCDPISEHNRLYWYRQTLGQGPEFLTYFQNEAQLEKSRLLSDRFSAERPKGSFSTLEIQRTEQGDSAMYLCASSLATGVNTEAFFGQGTRLTVV.

The chain couples TRBV10-3 to TRBJ2-7; 8 bases fit TRBD2. Germline assignment: CDR1 ENHRY and CDR2 SYGVKD. CDR3 size: 14 residues. J gave up 3 bases and V 2 bases, and 3 bases lay outside the gene matches. CDR3 residues: CAISEMREVYEQYF. CDR3 DNA sequence: TGTGCCATCAGTGAGATGCGGGAGGTCTACGAGCAGTACTTC.

V is TRBV28 and J is TRBJ1-2, with D unclear. There are 16 residues in the CDR3. Trimming took off 6 bases at V and 0 bases at J, with 17 bases between the two ends. Germline V gene sequence: CDR1 MDHEN, CDR2 SYDVKM. The CDR3 reads CASRGFSDIANYGYTF. Written as DNA, the CDR3 is TGTGCCAGCAGGGGATTTTCTGACATAGCTAACTATGGCTACACCTTC.

This sequence joins TRBV29-1 and TRBJ2-7; D is undetermined. With 3 bases removed from V and 2 bases from J, the gap between germline ends came to 5 bases. The CDR3 sequence is 11 residues long. Germline CDR1 is SQVTM and CDR2 is ANQGSEA. The CDR3 loop reads CSVDTAYEQYF. CDR3 coding DNA: TGCAGCGTTGACACGGCCTACGAGCAGTACTTC.

The chain combines TRBV6-1 with TRBJ2-4; D unclear. Germline V gene sequence: CDR1 MNHNS, CDR2 SASEGT. This CDR3 spans 12 amino acids. The V end was cut by 1 base, the J end by 6 bases, with 4 bases between. The CDR3 DNA is TGTGCCAGCAGTGAAGTGGGAAACATTCAGTACTTC. Protein product: CASSEVGNIQYF.

The gene calls are TRBV6-5 and TRBJ1-1; TRBD1 aligns across 8 bases. The CDR3 extends over 13 amino acids. V was clipped by 6 bases and J by 7 bases; unmatched bases: 7. CDR1 is MNHEY and CDR2 is SVGAGI in the germline V gene. CDR3 sequence (DNA): TGTGCCAGCAGGTCAGGGGGCGAGGGTGAAGCTTTCTTT. Translated: CASRSGGEGEAFF.

In this sample, this clonotype turned up a few times. The chain couples TRBV20-1 to TRBJ2-7; 10 positions match TRBD2. The germline V gene has CDR1 DFQATT and CDR2 SNEGSKA (reference sequence). The CDR3 runs 13 residues. J lost 5 bases, V lost 7 bases, and 8 bases had no gene match. The DNA for the CDR3 is TGCAGTGGGAGAGCGGGGGGGCTGGACGAGCAGTACTTC. Translating it yields CSGRAGGLDEQYF.

This clonotype came up once. V and J are TRBV7-2 and TRBJ2-2; the D is unclear. The CDR3 sequence is 13 residues long. V was clipped by 2 bases and J by 7 bases, with 8 bases between them. In germline, CDR1 is SGHTA, CDR2 FQGNSA. The chain's CDR3 is CASSLNGGGELFF. The DNA of the CDR3 is TGTGCCAGCAGCTTAAATGGTGGCGGGGAGCTGTTTTTT.